Listed below are T cell receptor beta chains from one sample, sequenced in a study of blood T cell repertoires in COVID-19. The protocol was immunoSEQ multiplex PCR, while the TCRdb copy is restricted to in-frame clones and leaves out a portion. The sample carries about 190,000 clones, around 80% recorded once. The sample taken for sequencing was PBMCs or T cells enriched from blood (not recorded which). The origin of the receptors is a woman aged 45-60 years who had recovered from COVID-19. CDR3s include the opening cysteine and the closing phenylalanine or tryptophan. A D gene is named only where the DNA matches it firmly. Clone size is given for some rows only: seen once, a few or many times, or a class if the clone is expanded.

d_call clone_size j_call v_call cdr3_nt cdr3_aa
NA NA TRBJ2-7 TRBV6-5 TGTGCCAGCAGCACCGAGGGGGGACAGATCTACGAGCAGTACTTC CASSTEGGQIYEQYF
NA NA TRBJ1-2 TRBV28 TGTGCCAGCAGTTTGGCGGAAACCCTCTATGGCTACACCTTC CASSLAETLYGYTF
NA once TRBJ1-1 TRBV5-1 TGCGCCAGCAGCTTGGGTCGAGCTTTCGGCACTGAAGCTTTCTTT CASSLGRAFGTEAFF
TRBD1 NA TRBJ2-2 TRBV10-3 TGTGCCATCAGCGGGACAGGGGGAACCGGGGAGCTGTTTTTT CAISGTGGTGELFF
NA NA TRBJ1-1 TRBV9 TGTGCCAGCAGCGTAGGTCCCACACCCCTGAACACTGAAGCTTTCTTT CASSVGPTPLNTEAFF
NA NA TRBJ1-6 TRBV4-3 TGCGCCAGCAGCCAAAGTGTTCCGGGGAGCTCGTTCTCTAATTCACCCCTCCACTTT CASSQSVPGSSFSNSPLHF
TRBD1 NA TRBJ1-5 TRBV24-1 TGTGCCACCAGTGATTCGACAGGGGTGGGCAATCAGCCCCAGCATTTT CATSDSTGVGNQPQHF
TRBD2 once TRBJ2-7 TRBV28 TGTGCCAGCAGTCTCACTAGCGGGAGTTTCCACGAGCAGTACTTC CASSLTSGSFHEQYF
TRBD2 NA TRBJ2-3 TRBV4-1 TGCGCCAGCAGCCAAGGACTAGCGGGACCAGATACGCAGTATTTT CASSQGLAGPDTQYF
TRBD2 NA TRBJ2-2 TRBV2 TGTGCCAGCAGTAAGACTAGCGGCTACACCGGGGAGCTGTTTTTT CASSKTSGYTGELFF
NA few TRBJ2-1 TRBV7-6 TGTGCCAGCAGTTTGACTACGTCCTCCTACAATGAGCAGTTCTTC CASSLTTSSYNEQFF
NA NA TRBJ2-5 TRBV28 TGTGCCAGCAGTTTTTGGGACAACCAAAAAGAGACCCAGTACTTC CASSFWDNQKETQYF
TRBD2 NA TRBJ2-1 TRBV7-9 TGTGCCAGCAGCTTAGTGGGTAGCGGGAGGGCCTCGCGCAATGAGCAGTTCTTC CASSLVGSGRASRNEQFF
TRBD2 NA TRBJ2-1 TRBV19 TGTGCCAGTAGTAGCCTAGCGGCCTCCTACAATGAGCAGTTCTTC CASSSLAASYNEQFF
TRBD1 NA TRBJ2-3 TRBV19 TGTGCCAGTGGACCGGGACAGGGGCCGGATACGCAGTATTTT CASGPGQGPDTQYF
TRBD1 NA TRBJ2-5 TRBV28 TGTGCCAGCAGTCTGTCCGGGACAGGGGGAGAGACCCAGTACTTC CASSLSGTGGETQYF
NA NA TRBJ1-1 TRBV2 TGTGCCAGCAGCCGACAGGCCGAAGCTTTCTTT CASSRQAEAFF
TRBD2 few TRBJ2-2 TRBV6-5 TGTGCCAGCAGTTCTCGGGGGGACACCGGGGAGCTGTTTTTT CASSSRGDTGELFF
NA NA TRBJ2-1 TRBV5-5 TGTGCCAGCACCATCCTACAGGGAACTCCCTACAATGAGCAGTTCTTC CASTILQGTPYNEQFF
TRBD1 NA TRBJ2-1 TRBV5-1 TGCGCCAGCAGCTTGGAAGGTGGGACAGGGAAAAATGAGCAGTTCTTC CASSLEGGTGKNEQFF
NA NA TRBJ1-3 TRBV5-5 TGTGCCAGCAGCAACAGGGTCTCTGGAAACACCATATATTTT CASSNRVSGNTIYF
TRBD1 NA TRBJ1-5 TRBV19 TGTGCCAGTAGTGGCACGGGGACAGGGGGAAATCGACCCCAGCATTTT CASSGTGTGGNRPQHF
NA NA TRBJ2-2 TRBV5-1 TGCGCCAGCAGCCCAGGGGTGGTTAACACCGGGGAGCTGTTTTTT CASSPGVVNTGELFF
NA NA TRBJ1-1 TRBV18 TGTGCCAGCTCACCACCGTCTCAGGAGAACACTGAAGCTTTCTTT CASSPPSQENTEAFF
NA NA TRBJ2-5 TRBV5-6 TGTGCCAGCAGCTTCTCGGTCCGCCAAGAGACCCAGTACTTC CASSFSVRQETQYF
NA NA TRBJ2-5 TRBV28 TGTGCCAGCACCAACCAAGAGACCCAGTACTTC CASTNQETQYF
NA NA TRBJ2-1 TRBV4-2 TGTGCCAGCAGCCAAGGTCGGTTGCAGGATGAGCAGTTCTTC CASSQGRLQDEQFF
NA NA TRBJ2-4 TRBV28 TGTGCCAGCAGTTTAAAACTAGCCAAAAACATTCAGTACTTC CASSLKLAKNIQYF
NA NA TRBJ2-7 TRBV19 TGTGCCAGTAGTATAGAAGCGGCACACTCCTACGAGCAGTACTTC CASSIEAAHSYEQYF
TRBD2 NA TRBJ2-1 TRBV11-3 TGTGCCAGCAGCTTAGGCGGGGGGGGATACAATGAGCAGTTCTTC CASSLGGGGYNEQFF
TRBD1 NA TRBJ1-1 TRBV28 TGTGCCAGCAGTAGGGTTTCACAGGGGAGGTCTGAAGCTTTCTTT CASSRVSQGRSEAFF
TRBD2 NA TRBJ2-1 TRBV11-2 TGTGCCAGCAGCTCCCTGACTAGCGGGAGGGTCTATGAGCAGTTCTTC CASSSLTSGRVYEQFF
NA NA TRBJ1-6 TRBV25-1 TGTGCCAGCAGCGAATTGGGCAGTTTAAATTCACCCCTCCACTTT CASSELGSLNSPLHF
TRBD2 NA TRBJ2-7 TRBV6-5 TGTGCCAGCAGTACGGGGGGGGCGCACGAGCAGTACTTC CASSTGGAHEQYF
TRBD2 NA TRBJ2-1 TRBV5-4 TGTGCCAGCAGCTTGGACCTAGCGGGAGAGACGTACAATGAGCAGTTCTTC CASSLDLAGETYNEQFF
TRBD1 NA TRBJ2-2 TRBV11-2 TGTGCCAGCAGCTCCGACAGGGGGTTGGGTCGAACCGGGGAGCTGTTTTTT CASSSDRGLGRTGELFF
TRBD2 few TRBJ2-5 TRBV9 TGTGCCAGCAGCGTAGGTGCTTATGGTAGCGGGAAAAAGATAGAGACCCAGTACTTC CASSVGAYGSGKKIETQYF
TRBD1 NA TRBJ1-2 TRBV6-2/TRBV6-3 TGTGCCAGCAGTCCGACAGGGGGCAACTATGGCTACACCTTC CASSPTGGNYGYTF
TRBD1 NA TRBJ1-4 TRBV9 TGTGCCAGCAGCGTAACAGGGGGACAGGGAAATGAAAAACTGTTTTTT CASSVTGGQGNEKLFF
NA NA TRBJ2-2 TRBV6-5 TGTGCCAGCAGTTACTCGGTCCTCCTGGAGGGGCCCAAGCTGTTTTTT CASSYSVLLEGPKLFF
NA NA TRBJ1-4 TRBV28 TGTGCCAGCAGTGAGGCGGGCGAAAAACTGTTTTTT CASSEAGEKLFF
TRBD1 NA TRBJ1-4 TRBV2 TGTGCCAGCAGTGAGCAGGGGGCGGGGTCCTTTGGTGAAAAACTGTTTTTT CASSEQGAGSFGEKLFF
NA NA TRBJ2-3 TRBV6-2/TRBV6-3 TGTGCCAGCAGTTACGATGCGATAAACACAGATACGCAGTATTTT CASSYDAINTDTQYF
TRBD2 NA TRBJ2-5 TRBV3-1/TRBV3-2 TGTGCCAGCAGCCAAGGGGTGCTAGCGGCAAAAGAGACCCAGTACTTC CASSQGVLAAKETQYF
TRBD1 NA TRBJ2-1 TRBV3-1/TRBV3-2 TGTGCCAGCAGCCGAGGGCCCCAAGGGACAGGAGACAATGAGCAGTTCTTC CASSRGPQGTGDNEQFF
TRBD2 few TRBJ2-2 TRBV19 TGTGCCAGTAGTAGAGTACTAGCGGGAGGGATTACGAACACCGGGGAGCTGTTTTTT CASSRVLAGGITNTGELFF
NA many TRBJ1-2 TRBV14 TGTGCCAGCAGCCGACTGACAGCTAACTATGGCTACACCTTC CASSRLTANYGYTF
NA few TRBJ2-7 TRBV29-1 TGCAGCGCCGAAAGGGGGAGTCCCACCTACGAGCAGTACTTC CSAERGSPTYEQYF
TRBD2 NA TRBJ2-1 TRBV10-3 TGTGCCATCAGTGGTTCGGGGACTAGCGGGAATGAGCAGTTCTTC CAISGSGTSGNEQFF
TRBD2 NA TRBJ2-1 TRBV4-1 TGCGCCAGCAGCCCCTCGACTAGCGGGAGGGACTACAATGAGCAGTTCTTC CASSPSTSGRDYNEQFF
NA NA TRBJ1-4 TRBV28 TGTGCCAGCAGTTTTTCGGGGAATGAAAAACTGTTTTTT CASSFSGNEKLFF
NA NA TRBJ1-1 TRBV27 TGTGCCAGCAGTTCACCGGGACACTCGAACACTGAAGCTTTCTTT CASSSPGHSNTEAFF
TRBD1 NA TRBJ1-6 TRBV7-3 TGTGCCAGCAGCTTACAGGGGGCTAATTCACCCCTCCACTTT CASSLQGANSPLHF
TRBD2 NA TRBJ2-2 TRBV7-6 TGTGCCAGCAGCGCCAGGACTAGCGGGAGAGGAGGGACCGGGGAGCTGTTTTTT CASSARTSGRGGTGELFF
TRBD2 NA TRBJ2-4 TRBV19 TGTGCCAGTAGTCCACTAGCGGGAGTTTCCAAAAACATTCAGTACTTC CASSPLAGVSKNIQYF
NA NA TRBJ2-3 TRBV24-1 TGTGCCACCAGTGCCAATACAGATACGCAGTATTTT CATSANTDTQYF
TRBD1 NA TRBJ1-5 TRBV12-3/TRBV12-4 TGTGCCAGCGGGACAGATAGCAATCAGCCCCAGCATTTT CASGTDSNQPQHF
NA NA TRBJ2-7 TRBV4-2 TGTGCCAGCAGCCAAGGGACAGCGCCCGGGACACTTCCTTACGAGCAGTACTTC CASSQGTAPGTLPYEQYF
NA NA TRBJ2-3 TRBV5-1 TGCGCCAGCAGCTTGGCGCTAGCCCGCACAGATACGCAGTATTTT CASSLALARTDTQYF
NA once TRBJ1-1 TRBV6-6 TGTGCCAGCGGGCTACAGGGTATGCACACTGAAGCTTTCTTT CASGLQGMHTEAFF